This TCR beta chain was sequenced during a study of T cells in Graves' hyperthyroidism and ophthalmopathy. Study-level information: Peripheral blood samples were taken at initial diagnosis, prior to any treatment. Notes on the study in general: Patients with ophthalmopathy were separated from those with stable hyperthyroidism by a 13 V-J model. Blood also held most thyroid clonotypes expanded beyond 0.001.

Blood was drawn at first hyperthyroidism diagnosis, before any ophthalmopathy symptoms. The CDR3 length is 15 residues. Trimming cost V 2 bases and J 3 bases, with 13 bases left between them. With respect to this clonotype: Its antigen is unidentified.

Regions amplified from RNA transcripts were the TCR beta CDR3 regions. The HTBI primer set served for first-round RT-PCR of the TCR CDR3. TCRdb passed the multiplex PCR reads through MiXCR, listing each CDR3 protein once. This repertoire shows about 260,000 distinct CDR3 sequences, 20% to 25% found once; its top ten account for about 30%. The V call is TRBV12-3 or TRBV12-4, the J call TRBJ1-2, with a tentative D call TRBD1 (6 bases). The specimen was blood. This sequence originates from a man in his forties with Graves' hyperthyroidism that later progressed to Graves' ophthalmopathy. The CDR3 sequence is CASSLIRGGDYGYTF. CDR3 nucleotide sequence: TGTGCCAGCAGTTTAATCAGGGGCGGTGACTATGGCTACACCTTC.